Here is one T cell receptor beta chain with its context. Germline lookup yields CDR1 SNHLY and CDR2 FYNNEI. This CDR3 contains 14 residues. The junction had 8 bases not matched to a gene; V was cut back by 8 bases and J by 7 bases. The data were obtained in a study of blood T cell repertoires in COVID-19. Study summary: The origin of the acute and convalescent COVID-19 samples was the United States, Italy and Spain.

The assay was immunoSEQ multiplex PCR, and TCRdb's table has in-frame clones only and misses some. The sample consists of some 180,000 clones, around 80% of them appearing once. This TCR derives from a human donor in a cohort sampled during active COVID-19. What was sequenced was peripheral blood. The V gene is TRBV2, the J gene TRBJ1-6; the match to TRBD1 covers 7 bases. CDR3 in amino acids: CASWIGTANSPLHF. The CDR3 DNA follows: TGTGCCAGCTGGATTGGGACAGCCAATTCACCCCTCCACTTT.